The clone carrying this T cell receptor (beta chain) was found once. The data derive from a study of blood T cell repertoires in COVID-19. Study details: Samples taken during acute and convalescent COVID-19 were collected in the United States, Italy and Spain. In each case, the material was cDNA or gDNA derived from T cells, B-cell-depleted T cells, or PBMCs.

Clones were sequenced by immunoSEQ multiplex PCR, and TCRdb holds only the in-frame ones, with some missing. The repertoire holds about 120,000 clones, with approximately 87% as singletons. V was pared by 10 bases and J by 8 bases, with 15 bases between. The germline gives CDR1 LNHDA, CDR2 SQIVND (reference sequence). The CDR3 totals 12 residues. This chain links TRBV19 with TRBJ2-1; D is uncertain. This TCR was recovered from a woman aged 50 to 60 with acute or convalescent COVID-19. Sequenced: peripheral blood. The CDR3 spells CATAPGAYEQFF. The CDR3 DNA sequence: TGTGCCACCGCCCCGGGTGCGTATGAGCAGTTCTTC.